The 15 T cell receptor beta chains below were found in one sample sequenced in a study of cytomegalovirus exposure and HLA in healthy donors. PCR employed 60 Vbeta and 13 Jbeta primers. Profiling relied on immunoSEQ multiplex PCR, and the TCRdb table lists in-frame clones only, not all of them. The data hold about 120,000 clones, with about 10% observed a single time. Sequencing was carried out using PBMCs. The receptors originated from a woman aged 18-29 years in good health and CMV-seropositive.

This clone was picked up a small number of times. This chain links TRBV4-1 with TRBJ2-7; a possible D gene is TRBD2 (6 bases). V gave up 0 bases and J gave up 4 bases, with 10 bases separating them. The CDR3 has 14 residues. Germline V gene data show CDR1 as MGHRA and CDR2 as YSYEKL. The CDR3 nucleotides are TGCGCCAGCAGCCAAGAGGAGGGATCGTACGAGCAGTACTTC. Protein: CASSQEEGSYEQYF.

This chain's CDR3 is CASSLQTGGETQYF. In nucleotides, the CDR3 is TGTGCCAGCAGCTTACAGACAGGGGGAGAGACCCAGTACTTC. The chain combines TRBV7-2 with TRBJ2-5; 9 bases are a match to TRBD1. The V gene's germline CDR1 is SGHTA and CDR2 FQGNSA. This CDR3 contains 14 residues. V lost 2 bases, J lost 4 bases, and 2 bases stayed unmatched.

Concerning this clone itself: The sample holds other DNA sequences that translate to the same CDR3. The CDR3 nucleotides are TGCGCCAGCAGCCCTACCGGACAGGGTAATCAGCCCCAGCATTTT. Translated, it gives CASSPTGQGNQPQHF. V gene TRBV5-1 combines with J gene TRBJ1-5; 8 positions agree with TRBD1. V was pared by 4 bases and J by 4 bases, with 7 bases of the junction left unmatched. The CDR3 covers 15 residues. CDR1 is SGHRS, CDR2 YFSETQ, per germline.

The CDR3 protein is CASSPPWGTNEQYF. CDR3 in DNA: TGTGCCAGCAGTCCCCCTTGGGGGACAAACGAGCAGTACTTC. This chain joins TRBV28 and TRBJ2-7, with TRBD1 as a possible D gene (6 bases). Trimming took off 5 bases at V and 5 bases at J, with 16 bases between the two ends. Germline V CDR1 and CDR2: MDHEN, SYDVKM. CDR3 length equals 14 residues. Full variable domain (missing parts from reference TRBV28 and TRBJ2-7): DVKVTQSSRYLVKRTGEKVFLECVQDMDHENMFWYRQDPGLGLRLIYFSYDVKMKEKGDIPEGYSVSREKKERFSLILESASTNQTSMYLCASSPPWGTNEQYFGPGTRLTVT.

V and J are TRBV6-5 and TRBJ1-1, with 7 bases that match TRBD1. The germline V gene encodes CDR1 MNHEY and CDR2 SVGAGI. After removal of 6 bases from V and 11 bases from J, the junction contained 6 bases not matched to a gene. The CDR3 length is 11 residues. This chain's CDR3 is CASRTGSSAFF. CDR3 DNA sequence: TGTGCCAGCAGGACAGGGTCGTCGGCTTTCTTT.

Only a few counts were recorded for this clone. V and J are TRBV6-6 and TRBJ2-5, with 7 bases that match TRBD2. Germline values: CDR1 MNHNY, CDR2 SVGAGI (reference sequence). J lost 2 bases, V lost 2 bases, and 5 bases had no gene match. The CDR3 has 15 amino acids. The CDR3 sequence: CASSYGGDTQETQYF. The CDR3 DNA is TGTGCCAGCAGTTACGGGGGGGATACTCAAGAGACCCAGTACTTC.

In its sample, this clone was seen a few times. This chain links TRBV28 with TRBJ2-7, with 7 bases aligning to TRBD2. V was pared by 4 bases and J by 0 bases, with 0 bases of the junction left unmatched. The CDR3 extends over 13 amino acids. CDR1 is MDHEN and CDR2 is SYDVKM in the germline V gene. The chain's CDR3 is CASSSSGSYEQYF. CDR3 DNA: TGTGCCAGCAGTTCTAGCGGCTCCTACGAGCAGTACTTC.

The rearrangement links TRBV4-1 to TRBJ1-1; TRBD1 agrees at 9 bases. Germline CDR1 reads MGHRA; CDR2 reads YSYEKL. V shed 2 bases and J 8 bases; nucleotides not matched to a gene: 12. The CDR3 is 16 residues long. The CDR3 region is CASSQLTGTGKSEAFF. The CDR3 DNA is TGCGCCAGCAGCCAACTGACCGGGACAGGGAAGTCCGAAGCTTTCTTT.

This clone was observed a few times. The chain combines TRBV4-1 with TRBJ2-3; D remains unclear. The V gene's germline CDR1 is MGHRA and CDR2 YSYEKL. The CDR3 is 15 amino acids. The germline V and J ends were trimmed by 2 bases and 4 bases, with 13 bases remaining between them. The CDR3 is CASSQSRSPADTQYF. The CDR3 nucleotides are TGCGCCAGCAGCCAAAGTAGGAGCCCGGCAGATACGCAGTATTTT.

V and J are TRBV5-1 and TRBJ1-2; D is undetermined. The CDR3 is 16 amino acids. Germline V lookup: CDR1 SGHRS, CDR2 YFSETQ. Trimming took off 4 bases at V and 9 bases at J, with 25 bases between the two ends. The chain's CDR3 is CASSPGIPTISYCYTF. The DNA of the CDR3 is TGCGCCAGCAGCCCTGGAATTCCGACTATTTCTTACTGCTACACCTTC. The variable domain in full, with the rest retrieved from reference TRBV5-1 and TRBJ1-2, is KAGVTQTPRYLIKTRGQQVTLSCSPISGHRSVSWYQQTPGQGLQFLFEYFSETQRNKGNFPGRFSGRQFSNSRSEMNVSTLELGDSALYLCASSPGIPTISYCYTFGSGTRLTVV.

The J gene is TRBJ2-1, the V gene TRBV30; D unclear. The CDR3 is 11 residues long. Trimming removed 5 bases at V and 7 bases at J, with 9 bases between. Germline CDR1 is GTSNPN and CDR2 is SVGIG (reference sequence). CDR3 in DNA: TGTGCCTGGTCCAGCGAGAATGAGCAGTTCTTC. Protein: CAWSSENEQFF.

This clone appeared a few times. The CDR3 spells CASSRQGGRGNEQFF. In nucleotides, the CDR3 is TGTGCCAGCAGCCGACAGGGCGGGAGGGGCAATGAGCAGTTCTTC. The rearrangement uses TRBV11-2 and TRBJ2-1; 9 nucleotides match TRBD2. Germline V gene sequence: CDR1 SGHAT, CDR2 FQNNGV. J was trimmed by 6 bases and V by 5 bases; bases with no gene match: 8. This CDR3 spans 15 amino acids.

V usage is TRBV2 and J usage is TRBJ2-7, with TRBD2 matching 11 bases. Germline trimming cut 6 bases from V and 2 bases from J; bases unmatched to any gene: 6. CDR3 length equals 15 residues. Germline V CDR1 and CDR2: SNHLY, FYNNEI. The chain's CDR3 is CASRGGTSGPYEQYF. The CDR3 coding sequence is TGTGCCAGCAGGGGGGGGACTAGCGGTCCCTACGAGCAGTACTTC.

This clone occurred a few times. This chain uses TRBV19 with TRBJ2-3, with TRBD2 matching 7 bases. This CDR3 region has 15 residues. Germline values: CDR1 LNHDA, CDR2 SQIVND (reference sequence). V was pared by 5 bases and J by 1 base, with 6 bases of the junction left unmatched. The CDR3: CASSSGGSGTDTQYF. The CDR3 DNA is TGTGCCAGTAGTTCCGGCGGGAGTGGCACAGATACGCAGTATTTT.

In DNA, the CDR3 is TGTGCTACACAACCCGGCCAGGGGGTATCCGGGGAGCTGTTTTTT. Its translation: CATQPGQGVSGELFF. The chain has TRBV7-9 and TRBJ2-2; 7 positions match TRBD1. The CDR3 loop spans 15 amino acids. Germline CDR1 is SEHNR and CDR2 is FQNEAQ (reference sequence).